The rows below give T cell receptor beta chains drawn from one sample of a study of PD-L1 blockade in urothelial cancer. Only in-frame clones appear in the TCRdb table, and some are missing; sequencing was by immunoSEQ multiplex PCR. The table shows 40,000 to 45,000 clones, with roughly 78% occurring only once. The sequences come from PBMCs, collected around atezolizumab (anti-PD-L1) treatment. Receptor source: a man aged 70 or older with urothelial cancer. CDR3s include the opening cysteine and the closing phenylalanine or tryptophan. The order of the fields is J gene, V gene, D gene, clone size, CDR3 protein, CDR3 DNA. D genes are given only for firm matches. The size field is filled for only some rows; it gives once, few, many or a size class.

J gene: TRBJ1-3; V gene: TRBV5-4; D gene: TRBD1; clone size: NA; CDR3 protein: CASSLTGGGNTIYF; CDR3 DNA: TGTGCCAGCAGCTTGACAGGGGGAGGAAACACCATATATTTT
J gene: TRBJ2-7; V gene: TRBV6-1; D gene: TRBD1; clone size: NA; CDR3 protein: CASSQGQGESYEQYF; CDR3 DNA: TGTGCCAGCAGTCAAGGACAGGGGGAATCCTACGAGCAGTACTTC
J gene: TRBJ2-1; V gene: TRBV19; D gene: TRBD2; clone size: NA; CDR3 protein: CASSRLAGSLVEQFF; CDR3 DNA: TGTGCCAGTAGTCGCCTAGCGGGTTCCCTGGTTGAGCAGTTCTTC
J gene: TRBJ1-5; V gene: TRBV27; D gene: TRBD1; clone size: NA; CDR3 protein: CASKDRGASPGNQPQHF; CDR3 DNA: TGTGCCAGCAAAGACAGGGGCGCCTCACCCGGGAATCAGCCCCAGCATTTT
J gene: TRBJ1-1; V gene: TRBV28; D gene: NA; clone size: NA; CDR3 protein: CASSSSAGNTEAFF; CDR3 DNA: TGTGCCAGCAGTTCCTCTGCAGGGAACACTGAAGCTTTCTTT
J gene: TRBJ2-4; V gene: TRBV11-2; D gene: NA; clone size: NA; CDR3 protein: CASSVPPWSGLAKNIQYF; CDR3 DNA: TGTGCCAGCAGCGTACCCCCGTGGAGCGGATTAGCCAAAAACATTCAGTACTTC
J gene: TRBJ1-4; V gene: TRBV18; D gene: NA; clone size: NA; CDR3 protein: CASSPPVRGEKLFF; CDR3 DNA: TGTGCCAGCTCACCACCCGTCAGGGGTGAAAAACTGTTTTTT
J gene: TRBJ2-5; V gene: TRBV6-5; D gene: NA; clone size: once; CDR3 protein: CASSYSVGRQETQYF; CDR3 DNA: TGTGCCAGCAGTTACTCAGTAGGCAGGCAAGAGACCCAGTACTTC
J gene: TRBJ2-7; V gene: TRBV4-2; D gene: TRBD1; clone size: NA; CDR3 protein: CASSQAGTATHEQYF; CDR3 DNA: TGTGCCAGCAGCCAAGCCGGGACAGCTACCCACGAGCAGTACTTC
J gene: TRBJ2-2; V gene: TRBV5-1; D gene: TRBD1; clone size: NA; CDR3 protein: CASGKGQGDTGELFF; CDR3 DNA: TGCGCCAGCGGGAAAGGACAGGGCGACACCGGGGAGCTGTTTTTT
J gene: TRBJ1-6; V gene: TRBV7-2; D gene: TRBD1; clone size: NA; CDR3 protein: CASSHRGHNSPLHF; CDR3 DNA: TGTGCCAGCAGCCACAGGGGGCACAATTCACCCCTCCACTTT
J gene: TRBJ2-7; V gene: TRBV4-2; D gene: NA; clone size: few; CDR3 protein: CASTPAHGVEQYF; CDR3 DNA: TGTGCCAGCACCCCGGCTCACGGGGTCGAGCAGTACTTC
J gene: TRBJ1-3; V gene: TRBV7-2; D gene: TRBD1; clone size: NA; CDR3 protein: CASSSHGTGIGNTIYF; CDR3 DNA: TGTGCCAGCAGCTCCCACGGGACAGGGATTGGAAACACCATATATTTT
J gene: TRBJ1-1; V gene: TRBV14; D gene: NA; clone size: NA; CDR3 protein: CASSPRVANFEAFF; CDR3 DNA: TGTGCCAGCAGCCCCCGGGTAGCAAACTTTGAAGCTTTCTTT
J gene: TRBJ2-1; V gene: TRBV25-1; D gene: NA; clone size: NA; CDR3 protein: CASSESTSGFNEQFF; CDR3 DNA: TGTGCCAGCAGTGAATCTACTAGTGGGTTTAATGAGCAGTTCTTC
J gene: TRBJ1-2; V gene: TRBV13; D gene: NA; clone size: NA; CDR3 protein: CASSSSGVWYGYTF; CDR3 DNA: TGTGCCAGCAGCTCTTCGGGGGTTTGGTATGGCTACACCTTC
J gene: TRBJ2-1; V gene: TRBV18; D gene: NA; clone size: NA; CDR3 protein: CASSAKDTSYNEQFF; CDR3 DNA: TGTGCCAGCTCAGCGAAGGACACCTCCTACAATGAGCAGTTCTTC
J gene: TRBJ1-3; V gene: TRBV7-6; D gene: NA; clone size: NA; CDR3 protein: CASSSHTGNTIYF; CDR3 DNA: TGTGCCAGCAGCTCCCACACTGGAAACACCATATATTTT
J gene: TRBJ1-5; V gene: TRBV5-8; D gene: NA; clone size: NA; CDR3 protein: CASSLVGAGNQPQHF; CDR3 DNA: TGTGCCAGCAGCTTGGTGGGGGCAGGCAATCAGCCCCAGCATTTT
J gene: TRBJ1-2; V gene: TRBV2; D gene: NA; clone size: medium-sized; CDR3 protein: CASGTPPGYGYTF; CDR3 DNA: TGTGCCAGCGGGACTCCGCCGGGCTATGGCTACACCTTC
J gene: TRBJ2-1; V gene: TRBV28; D gene: NA; clone size: NA; CDR3 protein: CASAASSYNEQFF; CDR3 DNA: TGTGCCAGCGCGGCGAGCTCCTACAATGAGCAGTTCTTC
J gene: TRBJ1-4; V gene: TRBV4-2; D gene: NA; clone size: NA; CDR3 protein: CASSQDTSNRNEKLFF; CDR3 DNA: TGTGCCAGCAGCCAAGATACTTCCAACCGTAATGAAAAACTGTTTTTT
J gene: TRBJ1-6; V gene: TRBV7-2; D gene: NA; clone size: NA; CDR3 protein: CASSSIQNSPLHF; CDR3 DNA: TGTGCCAGCAGCTCCATACAGAATTCACCCCTCCACTTT
J gene: TRBJ1-1; V gene: TRBV7-9; D gene: NA; clone size: NA; CDR3 protein: CASSFPTGEAFF; CDR3 DNA: TGTGCCAGCAGCTTTCCGACAGGCGAAGCTTTCTTT
J gene: TRBJ2-6; V gene: TRBV27; D gene: NA; clone size: NA; CDR3 protein: CGVRSVDDSGANVLTF; CDR3 DNA: TGCGGGGTTCGGTCCGTGGACGACTCTGGGGCCAACGTCCTGACTTTC
J gene: TRBJ1-6; V gene: TRBV7-6; D gene: TRBD1; clone size: few; CDR3 protein: CASSSRTGSNSPLHF; CDR3 DNA: TGTGCCAGCAGCTCCCGGACAGGGAGTAATTCACCCCTCCACTTT
J gene: TRBJ2-5; V gene: TRBV2; D gene: NA; clone size: NA; CDR3 protein: CASSERRGRWETQYF; CDR3 DNA: TGTGCCAGCAGTGAGAGGAGAGGGAGGTGGGAGACCCAGTACTTC
J gene: TRBJ2-7; V gene: TRBV2; D gene: TRBD1; clone size: NA; CDR3 protein: CASSGQGAISYEQYF; CDR3 DNA: TGTGCCAGCAGCGGACAGGGGGCGATCTCCTACGAGCAGTACTTC
J gene: TRBJ2-1; V gene: TRBV9; D gene: TRBD2; clone size: NA; CDR3 protein: CASSGGLMRNEQFF; CDR3 DNA: TGTGCCAGTAGCGGGGGCCTCATGAGGAATGAGCAGTTCTTC
J gene: TRBJ1-3; V gene: TRBV5-4; D gene: NA; clone size: NA; CDR3 protein: CASSSSGGRIYF; CDR3 DNA: TGTGCCAGCAGCTCCTCCGGCGGCCGAATATATTTT
J gene: TRBJ2-7; V gene: TRBV5-1; D gene: TRBD2; clone size: once; CDR3 protein: CASRGTSGATYEQYF; CDR3 DNA: TGCGCCAGCAGGGGGACTAGCGGGGCTACCTACGAGCAGTACTTC
J gene: TRBJ1-1; V gene: TRBV7-6; D gene: TRBD1; clone size: NA; CDR3 protein: CASSLDPGTANTEAFF; CDR3 DNA: TGTGCCAGCAGCTTAGACCCCGGGACAGCGAACACTGAAGCTTTCTTT
J gene: TRBJ2-1; V gene: TRBV9; D gene: TRBD2; clone size: NA; CDR3 protein: CASSVAAGTSTNEQFF; CDR3 DNA: TGTGCCAGCAGCGTAGCAGCGGGAACCAGTACCAATGAGCAGTTCTTC
J gene: TRBJ2-2; V gene: TRBV18; D gene: TRBD1; clone size: NA; CDR3 protein: CASSPKGQGDTGELFF; CDR3 DNA: TGTGCCAGCTCACCTAAGGGACAGGGGGACACCGGGGAGCTGTTTTTT
J gene: TRBJ2-7; V gene: TRBV6-5; D gene: TRBD1; clone size: NA; CDR3 protein: CASKPPTGGPGEQYF; CDR3 DNA: TGTGCCAGCAAACCCCCGACAGGGGGCCCGGGGGAGCAGTACTTC
J gene: TRBJ2-7; V gene: TRBV5-5; D gene: NA; clone size: NA; CDR3 protein: CASSPPGLPYEQYF; CDR3 DNA: TGTGCCAGCAGCCCTCCCGGGTTGCCCTACGAGCAGTACTTC
J gene: TRBJ1-2; V gene: TRBV7-2; D gene: NA; clone size: once; CDR3 protein: CASSQNSFGYTF; CDR3 DNA: TGTGCCAGCAGCCAAAACTCGTTCGGCTACACCTTC
J gene: TRBJ1-2; V gene: TRBV9; D gene: NA; clone size: NA; CDR3 protein: CASSSSQDYGYTF; CDR3 DNA: TGTGCCAGCAGCTCATCGCAGGACTATGGCTACACCTTC
J gene: TRBJ2-3; V gene: TRBV7-3; D gene: TRBD1; clone size: once; CDR3 protein: CASSLRQGSTDTQYF; CDR3 DNA: TGTGCCAGCAGCTTAAGACAGGGAAGCACAGATACGCAGTATTTT
J gene: TRBJ2-7; V gene: TRBV19; D gene: TRBD2; clone size: NA; CDR3 protein: CASSDSSGRLYEQYF; CDR3 DNA: TGTGCCAGTTCCGATTCAAGCGGGAGACTATACGAGCAGTACTTC
J gene: TRBJ2-5; V gene: TRBV5-1; D gene: NA; clone size: NA; CDR3 protein: CASSTEGTSKGETQYF; CDR3 DNA: TGCGCCAGCAGCACCGAGGGGACAAGCAAAGGAGAGACCCAGTACTTC
J gene: TRBJ2-7; V gene: TRBV9; D gene: NA; clone size: NA; CDR3 protein: CASSVEVSPYEQYF; CDR3 DNA: TGTGCCAGCAGCGTAGAAGTGAGCCCCTACGAGCAGTACTTC
J gene: TRBJ2-7; V gene: TRBV2; D gene: NA; clone size: NA; CDR3 protein: CASSVNSQTEQYF; CDR3 DNA: TGTGCCAGCAGTGTTAACAGCCAGACCGAGCAGTACTTC
J gene: TRBJ1-1; V gene: TRBV5-1; D gene: NA; clone size: once; CDR3 protein: CASSLQANTEAFF; CDR3 DNA: TGCGCCAGCAGCTTACAGGCGAACACTGAAGCTTTCTTT
J gene: TRBJ2-2; V gene: TRBV5-1; D gene: TRBD2; clone size: NA; CDR3 protein: CASSLELAGGDGELFF; CDR3 DNA: TGCGCCAGCAGCTTGGAGTTAGCGGGAGGGGACGGGGAGCTGTTTTTT
J gene: TRBJ2-7; V gene: TRBV7-9; D gene: NA; clone size: few; CDR3 protein: CASSHGVGGQSSYEQYF; CDR3 DNA: TGTGCCAGCAGCCATGGGGTCGGCGGACAAAGCTCCTACGAGCAGTACTTC
J gene: TRBJ2-1; V gene: TRBV5-1; D gene: TRBD2; clone size: NA; CDR3 protein: CASSLVTSGADEQFF; CDR3 DNA: TGCGCCAGCAGCTTGGTGACTAGCGGGGCGGATGAGCAGTTCTTC
J gene: TRBJ1-5; V gene: TRBV7-9; D gene: NA; clone size: NA; CDR3 protein: CASSFINSNQPQHF; CDR3 DNA: TGTGCCAGCAGCTTTATAAATAGCAATCAGCCCCAGCATTTT
J gene: TRBJ1-2; V gene: TRBV9; D gene: NA; clone size: NA; CDR3 protein: CASRMTQGYTF; CDR3 DNA: TGTGCCAGCAGAATGACACAGGGCTACACCTTC